These 10 T cell receptor beta chains were all obtained from the same sample, sequenced in a study of T cell responses to AZD1222 COVID-19 vaccine. Only in-frame clones appear in the TCRdb table, and some are missing; sequencing was by immunoSEQ multiplex PCR. The sample lists roughly 160,000 clones, roughly 88% occurring once. Source: peripheral blood, taken 28 days after the second AZD1222 dose. These receptors were taken from an adult who received the AZD1222 COVID-19 vaccine.

This chain uses TRBV7-3 with TRBJ2-1; D remains unclear. V lost 5 bases and J lost 9, with 11 bases in between. This CDR3 contains 12 residues. CDR1 SGHTA and CDR2 FQGTGA come from the germline V gene. The CDR3, as DNA: TGTGCCAGCAGCCCACCGAGAGGTGAGCAGTTCTTC. This encodes CASSPPRGEQFF. The full variable domain, rest sourced from reference TRBV7-3 and TRBJ2-1, is GAGVSQTPSNKVTEKGKYVELRCDPISGHTALYWYRQSLGQGPEFLIYFQGTGAADDSGLPNDRFFAVRPEGSVSTLKIQRTERGDSAVYLCASSPPRGEQFFGPGTRLTVL.

The gene calls are TRBV27 and TRBJ2-7; 7 bases match TRBD2. This CDR3 has 13 residues. Losses at the gene ends were 2 bases for V and 5 bases for J; bases not matched to a gene: 3. CDR1 and CDR2 (germline): MNHEY, SMNVEV (reference sequence). This CDR3 is CASSLDGGNEQYF. The CDR3, as DNA: TGTGCCAGCAGTTTAGACGGGGGGAACGAGCAGTACTTC.

This clone turned up a few times. The V call is TRBV5-1, the J call TRBJ1-1; 8 bases are shared with TRBD1. CDR3 length: 13 residues. Trimming removed 2 bases from V and 8 bases from J; junction bases left unmatched: 5. Germline CDR1 and CDR2: SGHRS and YFSETQ. The CDR3 DNA follows: TGCGCCAGCAGCTTTACGACAGGGGCAGAAGCTTTCTTT. Translating gives CASSFTTGAEAFF.

The V and J genes are TRBV3-1 (or the pseudogene TRBV3-2) and TRBJ1-1; D ambiguous. From germline, CDR1 is LGHDT and CDR2 YNNKEL (reference sequence). The CDR3 extends over 13 amino acids. With 3 bases removed from V and 0 bases from J, the gap between germline ends came to 5 bases. CDR3 sequence: CASSQSVNTEAFF. CDR3 sequence (DNA): TGTGCCAGCAGCCAGTCTGTGAACACTGAAGCTTTCTTT.

A single count supports this clone. V is TRBV6-1 and J is TRBJ1-2; tentative D call: TRBD1 (5 bases). This CDR3 spans 16 amino acids. Trimming removed 4 bases from V and 4 bases from J, with 19 bases in between. In germline, CDR1 is MNHNS, CDR2 SASEGT. The CDR3 region is CASSALEGSGPYGYTF. The CDR3 nucleotides read TGTGCCAGCAGTGCTCTAGAAGGATCAGGGCCCTATGGCTACACCTTC.

Regarding this clone: The junction differs from germline at one of its ends, possibly a read error. V usage is TRBV2 and J usage is TRBJ1-1, with D possibly matching TRBD1 (6 bases). Germline-derived CDR1 and CDR2 are SNHLY and FYNNEI. The CDR3 has 13 amino acids. The CDR3 DNA reads TGTGCCAGCAGTATAACAGGGTACACCGAAGCTTTCTTT. It codes for CASSITGYTEAFF.

V usage is TRBV7-2 and J usage is TRBJ2-1; D remains unclear. This CDR3 contains 13 residues. Germline V gives CDR1 SGHTA, CDR2 FQGNSA. Trimming stripped 0 bases from V and 8 bases from J, with 8 bases between. The CDR3 reads CASSLAGGYEQFF. The CDR3 DNA sequence: TGTGCCAGCAGCTTAGCGGGTGGTTATGAGCAGTTCTTC.

CDR3 loop: CASSSTDRLNQPQHF. The CDR3 nucleotides read TGTGCCAGCAGCTCAACGGACAGACTCAATCAGCCCCAGCATTTT. The chain joins TRBV7-9 to TRBJ1-5; possibly TRBD1 for D (6 bases). V lost 4 bases to trimming and J lost 3 bases, with 13 bases between them. From germline, CDR1 is SEHNR and CDR2 FQNEAQ (reference sequence). The CDR3 extends over 15 amino acids.

The chain carries TRBV6-5 and TRBJ2-7; 8 bases are a match to TRBD1. Germline assignment: CDR1 MNHEY and CDR2 SVGAGI. CDR3 length: 14 amino acids. The V and J ends lost 10 bases and 7 bases, in that order; junction bases with no gene match: 15. This chain's CDR3 is CATGRLGQGREQYF. In DNA form, the CDR3 reads TGTGCCACTGGTCGGTTAGGACAGGGTAGAGAGCAGTACTTC.

V is TRBV11-2 and J is TRBJ2-3; D unresolved. In germline, CDR1 is SGHAT, CDR2 FQNNGV. Trimming shortened V by 4 bases and J by 6 bases, and 14 bases separated the two germline ends. The CDR3 is made up of 14 amino acids. CDR3 protein: CASSSFLASDTQYF. CDR3 in DNA: TGTGCCAGCAGCTCCTTTTTAGCCTCCGATACGCAGTATTTT.